These T cell receptor beta chains were read from a single sample in a study of shared clonotypes between healthy human individuals. Using immunoSEQ multiplex PCR, the repertoire was profiled, and TCRdb retains in-frame clones only, with some absent. The sample contains more than 2,000,000 clones, 90% to 95% of which appear only once. The specimen sequenced was naive CD4+ T cells from PBMCs. These receptor sequences come from a man younger than 35 in good health. Some clones in this sample may be carry-over from other donors' samples. Each CDR3 is given with its conserved first and last residue. D genes are given only for firm matches. Some rows have no size entry. The others give once, few or many, or a class for an expanded clone.

>NA|TRBJ2-2|TRBV14|NA
CASSLDRRPSNTGELFF
TGTGCCAGCAGCCTGGATCGGAGACCCTCGAACACCGGGGAGCTGTTTTTT
>NA|TRBJ1-2|TRBV28|NA
CASSYIGVWGYTF
TGTGCCAGCAGTTACATAGGGGTTTGGGGCTACACCTTC
>once|TRBJ2-7|TRBV9|NA
CASSDPRYPYEQYF
TGTGCCAGCAGCGACCCCCGTTACCCCTACGAGCAGTACTTC
>NA|TRBJ2-5|TRBV6-6|NA
CASSYQRETQYF
TGTGCCAGCAGTTACCAACGAGAGACCCAGTACTTC
>NA|TRBJ2-6|TRBV5-1|NA
CASSFPDRPGANVLTF
TGCGCCAGCAGCTTTCCGGACAGACCTGGGGCCAACGTCCTGACTTTC
>NA|TRBJ2-1|TRBV6-6|NA
CASRLRVSYNEQFF
TGTGCCAGCCGACTACGAGTCTCCTACAATGAGCAGTTCTTC
>once|TRBJ1-2|TRBV5-4|NA
CASSFYPNTNYGYTF
TGTGCCAGCAGCTTCTACCCTAACACTAACTATGGCTACACCTTC
>NA|TRBJ2-1|TRBV11-2|NA
CASSLGGSRNEQFF
TGTGCCAGCAGCTTAGGAGGATCCCGCAATGAGCAGTTCTTC
>NA|TRBJ1-1|TRBV6-1|NA
CASKYERTEAFF
TGTGCCAGCAAGTATGAGCGCACTGAAGCTTTCTTT
>NA|TRBJ2-7|TRBV28|TRBD2
CASSPGGYEQYF
TGTGCCAGCAGCCCCGGGGGGTACGAGCAGTACTTC
>NA|TRBJ2-3|TRBV5-1|TRBD2
CASSLFAGGAADTQYF
TGCGCCAGCAGCTTGTTTGCGGGAGGAGCAGCAGATACGCAGTATTTT
>NA|TRBJ1-1|TRBV6-5|NA
CASSQGPNTEAFF
TGTGCCAGCAGCCAGGGGCCGAACACTGAAGCTTTCTTT
>NA|TRBJ2-7|TRBV28|TRBD1
CASSPGQGVGEQYF
TGTGCCAGCAGCCCCGGACAGGGTGTGGGCGAGCAGTACTTC
>NA|TRBJ2-6|TRBV28|NA
CASTLAVGRAGANVLTF
TGTGCCAGCACCCTTGCGGTCGGGCGGGCCGGGGCCAACGTCCTGACTTTC
>NA|TRBJ1-5|TRBV5-1|NA
CASSLGGAGGPQHF
TGCGCCAGCAGCTTGGGAGGGGCCGGTGGGCCCCAGCATTTT
>NA|TRBJ2-1|TRBV9|NA
CASSAFWGEQFF
TGTGCCAGCAGTGCTTTCTGGGGGGAGCAGTTCTTC
>NA|TRBJ1-2|TRBV5-1|TRBD1
CASSHETTGGSYTF
TGCGCCAGCAGCCACGAAACGACAGGGGGCAGCTACACCTTC
>NA|TRBJ2-3|TRBV7-3|NA
CASSLGSATLDTQYF
TGTGCCAGCAGCTTAGGGTCGGCTACCTTAGATACGCAGTATTTT
>NA|TRBJ1-5|TRBV7-8|NA
CASSLLLQPQHF
TGTGCCAGCAGCTTATTACTTCAGCCCCAGCATTTT
>NA|TRBJ1-1|TRBV5-1|NA
CASSLDERVTEAFF
TGCGCCAGCAGCTTGGACGAAAGGGTAACTGAAGCTTTCTTT
>NA|TRBJ2-2|TRBV4-2|NA
CASSQEQGPDITGELFF
TGTGCCAGCAGCCAAGAACAGGGCCCCGACATCACCGGGGAGCTGTTTTTT
>NA|TRBJ2-3|TRBV5-4|TRBD2
CASRRGVGLAGDTDTQYF
TGTGCCAGCAGGAGAGGTGTGGGACTAGCGGGAGACACAGATACGCAGTATTTT
>NA|TRBJ2-7|TRBV28|NA
CASIQTPWGYEQYF
TGTGCCAGCATTCAGACCCCTTGGGGCTACGAGCAGTACTTC
>NA|TRBJ1-2|TRBV28|NA
CASSYSLGTPTFYGYTF
TGTGCCAGCAGTTATTCCCTCGGGACACCTACTTTCTATGGCTACACCTTC
>NA|TRBJ2-3|TRBV29-1|TRBD2
CSALTSVDSDTQYF
TGCAGCGCCTTAACTAGCGTAGATTCAGATACGCAGTATTTT
>NA|TRBJ2-4|TRBV5-1|TRBD2
CASSPGGAGDFIQYF
TGCGCCAGCAGCCCCGGGGGGGCCGGCGATTTCATTCAGTACTTC
>NA|TRBJ1-2|TRBV29-1|NA
CSVVGGEEYGYTF
TGCAGCGTCGTGGGGGGGGAGGAATATGGCTACACCTTC
>NA|TRBJ1-1|TRBV6-5|NA
CASSSLDRNTEAFF
TGTGCCAGCAGTTCCCTGGACCGGAACACTGAAGCTTTCTTT
>NA|TRBJ2-1|TRBV6-5|TRBD2
CASRFLAGVQNEQFF
TGTGCCAGCAGATTTCTAGCGGGAGTCCAAAATGAGCAGTTCTTC
>NA|TRBJ2-2|TRBV18|TRBD2
CASSQTSGSFTGELFF
TGTGCCAGCTCACAGACTAGCGGGAGTTTTACCGGGGAGCTGTTTTTT
>NA|TRBJ2-2|TRBV5-6|NA
CASSLRHPNTGELFF
TGTGCCAGCAGCTTGAGACATCCGAACACCGGGGAGCTGTTTTTT
>NA|TRBJ1-4|TRBV11-2|NA
CASSLVGLAGEKLFF
TGTGCCAGCAGCTTAGTGGGTCTAGCGGGGGAAAAACTGTTTTTT
>NA|TRBJ2-3|TRBV5-4|NA
CASSFSGFDSTDTQYF
TGTGCCAGCAGCTTCAGTGGTTTTGACAGCACAGATACGCAGTATTTT
>NA|TRBJ2-3|TRBV28|NA
CASSLLRTTDTQYF
TGTGCCAGCAGTTTATTGCGGACGACAGATACGCAGTATTTT
>NA|TRBJ2-7|TRBV15|TRBD2
CATSRVLGSGSSYEQYF
TGTGCCACCAGCAGAGTGTTGGGGAGCGGGAGCTCCTACGAGCAGTACTTC
>NA|TRBJ2-5|TRBV7-9|TRBD2
CASSPGLAGGYQETQYF
TGTGCCAGCAGTCCGGGACTAGCGGGAGGGTACCAAGAGACCCAGTACTTC
>NA|TRBJ2-3|TRBV28|TRBD2
CASRTSGRHTDTQYF
TGTGCCAGCAGGACTAGCGGGAGGCACACAGATACGCAGTATTTT
>once|TRBJ2-7|TRBV7-2|NA
CASSPGRGSYEQYF
TGTGCCAGCAGTCCTGGCCGGGGCTCCTACGAGCAGTACTTC
>once|TRBJ1-5|TRBV6-6|NA
CASSYSMYQPQHF
TGTGCCAGCAGTTACTCGATGTATCAGCCCCAGCATTTT
>NA|TRBJ2-7|TRBV18|TRBD1
CASSSRQGWSYEQYF
TGTGCCAGCTCATCTAGACAGGGCTGGTCCTACGAGCAGTACTTC
>once|TRBJ2-7|TRBV5-4|NA
CASSFGTGLVSYEQYF
TGTGCCAGCAGCTTCGGGACGGGACTGGTTTCCTACGAGCAGTACTTC
>NA|TRBJ2-5|TRBV25-1|NA
CASSELGGRRLETQYF
TGTGCCAGCAGTGAACTGGGTGGCAGGCGCTTGGAGACCCAGTACTTC
>NA|TRBJ1-1|TRBV9|NA
CASPPYTRGTEAFF
TGTGCCAGTCCCCCCTACACCCGGGGCACTGAAGCTTTCTTT
>NA|TRBJ1-3|TRBV2|NA
CASSRLRGQVTIYF
TGTGCCAGCAGCAGGTTACGGGGGCAAGTCACCATATATTTT
>NA|TRBJ2-7|TRBV5-6|NA
CASSLLQEQYF
TGTGCCAGCAGCTTGTTGCAGGAGCAGTACTTC
>NA|TRBJ1-4|TRBV5-1|TRBD1
CASSLSPTGPNEKLFF
TGCGCCAGCAGCTTGTCACCGACAGGGCCTAATGAAAAACTGTTTTTT
>once|TRBJ2-1|TRBV4-1|NA
CASSQVGTSSYNEQFF
TGCGCCAGCAGCCAAGTTGGGACAAGCTCCTACAATGAGCAGTTCTTC
>NA|TRBJ2-1|TRBV18|TRBD2
CASSPQEGGTLEQFF
TGTGCCAGCTCACCCCAGGAGGGAGGGACGCTTGAGCAGTTCTTC
>few|TRBJ1-2|TRBV6-6|NA
CASRPPRTVANYGYTF
TGTGCCAGCAGACCTCCCAGGACAGTAGCTAACTATGGCTACACCTTC
>NA|TRBJ2-7|TRBV28|TRBD1
CASGEGTGLREQYF
TGTGCCAGCGGGGAGGGGACAGGGCTGAGGGAGCAGTACTTC
>NA|TRBJ2-3|TRBV6-1|NA
CASSKFGDTQYF
TGTGCCAGCAGTAAGTTTGGGGATACGCAGTATTTT
>NA|TRBJ2-1|TRBV5-1|NA
CASTISPSTYNEQFF
TGCGCCAGCACCATTTCCCCTAGTACCTACAATGAGCAGTTCTTC
>NA|TRBJ2-1|TRBV4-1|NA
CASSQGDERNEQFF
TGCGCCAGCAGCCAAGGGGATGAGCGCAATGAGCAGTTCTTC
>few|TRBJ1-2|TRBV19|NA
CASSVTGQTNYGYTF
TGTGCCAGTAGTGTGACAGGACAGACAAACTATGGCTACACCTTC
>NA|TRBJ2-1|TRBV29-1|NA
CSGSRVAYNEQFF
TGCAGCGGCTCGAGGGTAGCCTACAATGAGCAGTTCTTC